This T cell receptor beta chain derives from a study of blood T cells in healthy people across ages. Comment on this clonotype: The antigen is unknown.

V was pared by 5 bases and J by 4 bases, with 15 bases between. The CDR3 is made up of 15 amino acids. CDR1 MNHEY and CDR2 SVGEGT come from the germline V gene. A sample-barcoded 5' primer and a J-beta primer mix were used in a second PCR of about 7 to 11 cycles. TCRdb fed the 5' RACE reads into MiXCR, producing one record per CDR3 protein. There are 1.8 million or so distinct CDR3 sequences in the sample; roughly two fifths occur only once, and more than 20% lies in the top ten. Study-level results: Among T cells, TCR beta diversity per million cells dropped roughly linearly as age rose.

The sample comprised blood. The sequence was obtained from a human donor in good health. V and J are TRBV6-2 or TRBV6-3 and TRBJ1-5, with D unresolved. The CDR3 DNA sequence: TGTGCCAGCAGTCGAGGACCGGCTGGGAATCAGCCCCAGCATTTT. This encodes CASSRGPAGNQPQHF.